These 11 T cell receptor beta chains came from one sample sequenced in a study of response to subunit inactivated influenza vaccine. TCRdb processed the RT-PCR reads anew with MiXCR; each CDR3 protein has one entry. The sample lists hundreds of thousands of distinct CDR3 sequences; 10% to 12% were seen once. The same sample was also studied in work on T cells expressing NK-cell markers. From that report: A 5'RACE template switching approach incorporating UMIs was used to make TCR beta cDNA.

Material: PBMCs from blood, obtained on the day of vaccination. Receptor source: a man between 45 and 60 years old who received an inactivated influenza vaccine.

The J gene is TRBJ1-5, the V gene TRBV7-9; no firm D call. Germline V gene data show CDR1 as SEHNR and CDR2 as FQNEAQ (reference sequence). This CDR3 is 14 amino acids long. Trimming cost V 10 bases and J 0 bases, with 13 bases left between them. The CDR3 here is CAMGPGRSNQPQHF. The CDR3 nucleotides are TGTGCCATGGGCCCCGGGCGTAGCAATCAGCCCCAGCATTTT.

This chain connects TRBV28 to TRBJ2-5; 15 positions agree with TRBD2. The CDR3 is 19 residues long. Trimming took 3 bases from V and 1 from J; bases not matched to a gene: 9. Germline CDR1 reads MDHEN; CDR2 reads SYDVKM. Here the CDR3 DNA reads TGTGCCAGCAGTTTTGGGACTAGCGGGAGGACCAACATCCAAGAGACCCAGTACTTC. Protein: CASSFGTSGRTNIQETQYF.

This clonotype was seen a few times. This chain joins TRBV29-1 and TRBJ2-7; perhaps D is TRBD1 or TRBD2 (5 bases each). V shed 7 bases and J shed 3 bases, with 16 bases lying between them. Germline V gene lookup returns CDR1 SQVTM and CDR2 ANQGSEA. This CDR3 has 13 residues. CDR3 bases: TGCAGCGCCGGGGTGGGGCCAGGCTACGAGCAGTACTTC. Translated: CSAGVGPGYEQYF.

This clonotype was found many times. V and J are TRBV5-1 and TRBJ2-1; 15 nucleotides line up with TRBD2. The ends lost 5 bases at V and 7 bases at J; junction bases unmatched: 7. This CDR3 comprises 16 residues. CDR1 SGHRS and CDR2 YFSETQ come from the germline V gene. CDR3 DNA: TGCGCCAGCAGACAAAGGACTAGCGGGGGGGCGAATGAGCAGTTCTTC. As protein: CASRQRTSGGANEQFF.

This chain connects TRBV5-1 to TRBJ2-4; D is uncertain. V was trimmed by 2 bases and J by 6 bases, leaving 9 bases between them. The CDR3 loop spans 13 amino acids. Germline V gives CDR1 SGHRS, CDR2 YFSETQ. For the CDR3, the DNA is TGCGCCAGCAGCTTTAACGGCGGAAACATTCAGTACTTC. This gives the protein CASSFNGGNIQYF.

This clonotype was picked up many times. J is TRBJ1-4 and V is TRBV25-1; D gene ambiguous. The CDR3 loop spans 17 amino acids. Germline V gene lookup returns CDR1 MGHDK and CDR2 SYGVNS. Deletions cut 3 bases from V and 3 bases from J, with 17 bases between. CDR3 nucleotides: TGTGCCAGCAGTGACCAAGTGGGAACAGTCGCTAATGAAAAACTGTTTTTT. Protein sequence: CASSDQVGTVANEKLFF.

This clonotype appeared a few times. The chain combines TRBV5-1 with TRBJ2-1; D possibly matches TRBD1 or TRBD2 (7 bases each). Trimming took 4 bases from V and 4 from J, leaving 15 bases between them. The CDR3 is 15 residues long. Germline values: CDR1 SGHRS, CDR2 YFSETQ. CDR3 protein: CASSEPGGGYNEQFF. CDR3 nucleotide sequence: TGCGCCAGCAGCGAACCAGGGGGGGGATACAATGAGCAGTTCTTC.

This clonotype has more than one count but fewer than ten. V and J are TRBV2 and TRBJ1-6; tentative D call: TRBD1 (6 bases). CDR3 length equals 14 residues. Trimming removed 8 bases from V and 4 bases from J, with 12 bases in between. Germline V gene data show CDR1 as SNHLY and CDR2 as FYNNEI. In DNA form, the CDR3 reads TGTGCCAGCCAGGGACACTCTTATAATTCACCCCTCCACTTT. Translation gives CASQGHSYNSPLHF.

This clonotype has more than one count but fewer than ten. This sequence joins TRBV28 and TRBJ2-2, with D possibly called TRBD1 or TRBD2 (5 bases each). Germline V gives CDR1 MDHEN, CDR2 SYDVKM. The CDR3 is 14 residues long. V shed 8 bases and J shed 4 bases, with 14 bases lying between them. For the CDR3, the DNA is TGTGCCAGCCTGGGGGAGCGCGTCACCGGGGAGCTGTTTTTT. It encodes CASLGERVTGELFF.

This clonotype was detected a few times. The V gene is TRBV18, the J gene TRBJ2-1, with 14 bases aligning to TRBD2. CDR1 and CDR2 from the germline V gene are KGHSH and LQKENI. The CDR3 is made up of 20 amino acids. V shed 3 bases and J 4 bases; nucleotides not matched to a gene: 14. This chain's CDR3 is CASSPVGLAGVVGVYNEQFF. For the CDR3, the DNA is TGTGCCAGCTCACCTGTGGGACTAGCGGGAGTCGTGGGGGTTTACAATGAGCAGTTCTTC.

The chain carries TRBV29-1 and TRBJ2-3; D is unclear. Per germline, CDR1 SQVTM and CDR2 ANQGSEA. The ends were cut back, 4 bases at V and 2 bases at J, with 10 bases in the middle. The CDR3 sequence is 13 residues long. CDR3 DNA: TGCAGCGTTGGTCAGCGCCACACAGATACGCAGTATTTT. It codes for CSVGQRHTDTQYF.